This T cell receptor (beta chain) emerged from a study of human T cells and chemical hapten exposure. Time point described: patch test 2, 6 weeks after DPC sensitization. Treatment defined: therapeutic diphenylcyclopropenone sensitization with weekly scalp DPC. TCRdb reprocessed the RACE reads via MiXCR and lists one record per CDR3 protein. The sample contains roughly 150,000 distinct CDR3 sequences, approximately 10% of which appear only once. CDR3 length equals 15 residues. The V gene lost 5 bases and the J gene lost 1 base, with 12 bases spanning the gap. Per the germline V gene, CDR1 is ENHRY and CDR2 is SYGVKD.

The material was whole blood, obtained in connection with sensitization to the hapten diphenylcyclopropenone (DPC). This clonotype originated in a woman between 45 and 65 years old with alopecia areata. Some clones in this sample may be carry-over from other donors' samples. This chain connects TRBV10-3 to TRBJ2-4; D remains ambiguous. The CDR3 protein is CAISSGGSAKNIQYF. In nucleotides, the CDR3 is TGTGCCATCAGTAGTGGTGGGTCGGCCAAAAACATTCAGTACTTC.